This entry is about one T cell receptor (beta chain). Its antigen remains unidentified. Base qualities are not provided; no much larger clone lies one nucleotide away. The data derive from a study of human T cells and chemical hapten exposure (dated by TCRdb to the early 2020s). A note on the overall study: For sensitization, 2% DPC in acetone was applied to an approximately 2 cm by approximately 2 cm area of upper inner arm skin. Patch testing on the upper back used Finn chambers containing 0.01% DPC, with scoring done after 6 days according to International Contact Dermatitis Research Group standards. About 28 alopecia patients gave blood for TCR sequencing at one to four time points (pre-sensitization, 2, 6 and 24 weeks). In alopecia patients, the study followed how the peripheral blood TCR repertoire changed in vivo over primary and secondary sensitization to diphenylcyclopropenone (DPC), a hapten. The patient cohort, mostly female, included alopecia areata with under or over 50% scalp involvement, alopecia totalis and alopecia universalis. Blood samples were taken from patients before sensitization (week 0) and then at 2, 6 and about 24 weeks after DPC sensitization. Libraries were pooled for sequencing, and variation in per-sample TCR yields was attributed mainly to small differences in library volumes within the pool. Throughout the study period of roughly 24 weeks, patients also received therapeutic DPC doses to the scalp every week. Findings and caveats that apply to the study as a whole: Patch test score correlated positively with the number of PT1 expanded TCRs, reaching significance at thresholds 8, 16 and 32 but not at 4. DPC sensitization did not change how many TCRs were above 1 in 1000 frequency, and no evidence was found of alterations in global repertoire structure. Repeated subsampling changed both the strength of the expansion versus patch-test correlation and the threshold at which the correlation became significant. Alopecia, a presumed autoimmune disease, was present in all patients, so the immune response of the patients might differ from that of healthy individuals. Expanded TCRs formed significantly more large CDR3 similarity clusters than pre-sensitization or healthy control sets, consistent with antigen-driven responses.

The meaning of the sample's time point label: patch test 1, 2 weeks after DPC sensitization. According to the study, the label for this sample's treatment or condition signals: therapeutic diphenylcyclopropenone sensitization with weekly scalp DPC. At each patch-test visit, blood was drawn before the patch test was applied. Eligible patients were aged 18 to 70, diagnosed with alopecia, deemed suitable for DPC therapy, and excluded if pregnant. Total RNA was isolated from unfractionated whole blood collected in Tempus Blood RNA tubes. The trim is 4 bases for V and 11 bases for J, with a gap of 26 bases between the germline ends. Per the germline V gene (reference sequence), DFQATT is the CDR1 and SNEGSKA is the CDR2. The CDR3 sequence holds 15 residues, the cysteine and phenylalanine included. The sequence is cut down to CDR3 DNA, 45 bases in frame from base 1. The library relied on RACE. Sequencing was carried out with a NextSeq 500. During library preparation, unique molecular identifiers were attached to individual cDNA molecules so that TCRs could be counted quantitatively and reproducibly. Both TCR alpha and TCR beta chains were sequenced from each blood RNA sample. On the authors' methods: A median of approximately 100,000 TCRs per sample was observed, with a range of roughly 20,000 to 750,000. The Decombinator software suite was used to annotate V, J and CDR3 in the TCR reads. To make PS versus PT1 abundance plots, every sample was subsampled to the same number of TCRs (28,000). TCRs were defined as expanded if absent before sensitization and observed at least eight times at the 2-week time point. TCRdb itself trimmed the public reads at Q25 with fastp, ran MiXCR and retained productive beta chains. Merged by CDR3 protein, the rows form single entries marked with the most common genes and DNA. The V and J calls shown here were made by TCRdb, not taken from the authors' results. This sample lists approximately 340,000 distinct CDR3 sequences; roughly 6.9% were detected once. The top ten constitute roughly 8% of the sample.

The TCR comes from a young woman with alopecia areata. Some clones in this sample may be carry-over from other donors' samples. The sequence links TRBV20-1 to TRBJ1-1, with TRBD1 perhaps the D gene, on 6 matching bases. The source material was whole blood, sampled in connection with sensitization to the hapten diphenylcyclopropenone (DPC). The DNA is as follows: TGCAGTGCTACCCCCTGGGAGCGACAGGCCTTTAAGGCTTTCTTT. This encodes CSATPWERQAFKAFF.